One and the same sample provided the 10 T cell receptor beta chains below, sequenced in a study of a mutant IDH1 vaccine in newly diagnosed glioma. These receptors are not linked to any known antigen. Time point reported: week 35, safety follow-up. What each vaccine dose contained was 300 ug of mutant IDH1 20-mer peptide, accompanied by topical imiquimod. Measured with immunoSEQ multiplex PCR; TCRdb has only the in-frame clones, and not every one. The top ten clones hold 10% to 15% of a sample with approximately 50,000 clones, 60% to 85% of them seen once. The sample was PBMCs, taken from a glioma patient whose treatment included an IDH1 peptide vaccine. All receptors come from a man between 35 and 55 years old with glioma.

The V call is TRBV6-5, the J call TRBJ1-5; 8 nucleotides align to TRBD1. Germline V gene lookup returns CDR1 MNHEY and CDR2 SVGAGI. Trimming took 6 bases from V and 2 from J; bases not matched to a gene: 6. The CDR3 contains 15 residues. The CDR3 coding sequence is TGTGCCAGCAGGACCTACAGGGGGGGCAATCAGCCCCAGCATTTT. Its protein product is CASRTYRGGNQPQHF.

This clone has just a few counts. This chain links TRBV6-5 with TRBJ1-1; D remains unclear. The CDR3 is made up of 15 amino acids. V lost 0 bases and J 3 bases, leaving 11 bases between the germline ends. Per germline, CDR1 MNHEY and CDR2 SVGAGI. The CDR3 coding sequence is TGTGCCAGCAGTTACTCAAGCGTACGGGACACTGAAGCTTTCTTT. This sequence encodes CASSYSSVRDTEAFF.

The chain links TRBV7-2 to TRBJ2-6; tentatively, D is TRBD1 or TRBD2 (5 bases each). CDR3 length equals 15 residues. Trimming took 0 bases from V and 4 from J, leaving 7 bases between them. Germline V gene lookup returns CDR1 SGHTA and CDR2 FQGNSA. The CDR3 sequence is CASSLAGDGANVLTF. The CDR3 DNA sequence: TGTGCCAGCAGCTTAGCAGGGGACGGGGCCAACGTCCTGACTTTC.

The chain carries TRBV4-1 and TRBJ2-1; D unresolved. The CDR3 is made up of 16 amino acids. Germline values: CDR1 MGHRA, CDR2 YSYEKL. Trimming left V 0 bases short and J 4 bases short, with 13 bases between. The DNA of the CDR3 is TGCGCCAGCAGCCAAGAGCCTCGTCCAGTATACAATGAGCAGTTCTTC. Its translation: CASSQEPRPVYNEQFF.

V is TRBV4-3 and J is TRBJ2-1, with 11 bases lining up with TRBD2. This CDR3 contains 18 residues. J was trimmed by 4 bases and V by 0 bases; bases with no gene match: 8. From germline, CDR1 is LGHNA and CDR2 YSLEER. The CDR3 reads CASSQDLGGLAAYNEQFF. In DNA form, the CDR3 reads TGCGCCAGCAGCCAAGATCTTGGGGGACTAGCGGCATACAATGAGCAGTTCTTC.

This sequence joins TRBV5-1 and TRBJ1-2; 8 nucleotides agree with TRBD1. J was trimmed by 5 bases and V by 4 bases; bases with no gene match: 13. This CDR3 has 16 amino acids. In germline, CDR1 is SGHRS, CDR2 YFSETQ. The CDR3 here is CASSPSPTGARYGYTF. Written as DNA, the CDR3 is TGCGCCAGCAGCCCTAGCCCGACAGGGGCCCGTTATGGCTACACCTTC.

In nucleotides, the CDR3 is TGTGCCAGTGGAAGGTGGGAGACCCAGTACTTC. Amino acid sequence: CASGRWETQYF. This rearrangement joins TRBV19 to TRBJ2-5; no definite D call. Germline V CDR1 and CDR2: LNHDA, SQIVND (reference sequence). CDR3 length equals 11 residues. V was trimmed by 8 bases and J by 5 bases, leaving 9 bases between them.

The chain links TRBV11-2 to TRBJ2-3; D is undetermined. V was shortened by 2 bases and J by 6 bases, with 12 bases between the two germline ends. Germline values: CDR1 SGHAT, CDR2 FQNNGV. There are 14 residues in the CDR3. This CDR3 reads CASSLWTQMDTQYF. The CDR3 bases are TGTGCCAGCAGCTTATGGACCCAGATGGATACGCAGTATTTT.

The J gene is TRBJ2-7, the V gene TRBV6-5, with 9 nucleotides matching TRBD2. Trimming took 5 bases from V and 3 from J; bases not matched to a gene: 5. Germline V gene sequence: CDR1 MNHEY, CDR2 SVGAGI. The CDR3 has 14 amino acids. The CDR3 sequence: CASSKREDLYEQYF. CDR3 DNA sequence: TGTGCCAGCAGTAAGCGGGAGGATCTCTACGAGCAGTACTTC.

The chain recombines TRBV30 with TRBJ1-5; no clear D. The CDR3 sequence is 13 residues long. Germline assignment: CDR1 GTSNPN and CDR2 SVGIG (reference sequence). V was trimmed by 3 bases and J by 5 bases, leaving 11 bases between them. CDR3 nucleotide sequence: TGTGCCTGGAGCCTGGACCGGGATCAGCCCCAGCATTTT. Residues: CAWSLDRDQPQHF.